A single sample is the source of the 31 T cell receptor beta chains below, sequenced in a study of cytomegalovirus exposure and HLA in healthy donors. This PCR relied on a set of 60 Vbeta primers and 13 Jbeta primers. Only in-frame clones appear in the TCRdb table, and some are missing; sequencing was by immunoSEQ multiplex PCR. The data contain about 180,000 clones, around 80% of them singletons. Sequenced sample: PBMCs. The receptors come from a man between 18 and 29 years old in good health and CMV-seronegative.

J is TRBJ2-7 and V is TRBV7-6, with 8 nucleotides matching TRBD1. This CDR3 contains 14 residues. The V segment lost 5 bases and the J segment 3 bases; nucleotides outside the gene matches: 6. Germline CDR1 reads SGHVS; CDR2 reads FNYEAQ. CDR3 sequence (DNA): TGTGCCAGCAGCCCTCCCGACAGGGGCTACGAGCAGTACTTC. As protein: CASSPPDRGYEQYF. The entire variable domain, with the rest obtained from reference TRBV7-6 and TRBJ2-7, is as follows: GAGVSQSPRYKVTKRGQDVALRCDPISGHVSLYWYRQALGQGPEFLTYFNYEAQQDKSGLPNDRFSAERPEGSISTLTIQRTEQRDSAMYRCASSPPDRGYEQYFGPGTRLTVT.

This clone was seen a handful of times. The chain couples TRBV6-6 to TRBJ2-3; 10 nucleotides line up with TRBD2. The CDR3 consists of 14 residues. V dropped 6 bases and J dropped 5; count of bases not matched to a gene: 5. The V gene's germline CDR1 is MNHNY and CDR2 SVGAGI (reference sequence). The CDR3 coding sequence is TGTGCCAGCAGAAGGACTAGCGGTGGAGATACGCAGTATTTT. As protein: CASRRTSGGDTQYF.

The V and J genes are TRBV7-3 and TRBJ2-1; 13 bases are a match to TRBD2. CDR1 is SGHTA and CDR2 is FQGTGA in the germline V gene. This CDR3 has 18 residues. Losses at the gene ends were 1 base for V and 7 bases for J; bases not matched to a gene: 10. The CDR3 spells CASSLSTSGRAGRNEQFF. The CDR3 DNA is TGTGCCAGCAGCTTAAGTACTAGCGGGAGGGCCGGCCGGAATGAGCAGTTCTTC.

This clone was recorded only once. The V and J genes are TRBV1 and TRBJ2-7; the DNA was not used to check the table's D call, TRBD2. TRBV1 is a pseudogene. This CDR3 has 15 amino acids. DNA of the CDR3: TGCACCAGCAGCCCCAGACCCAGCGGTAACTACGAGCAGTACTTC. It yields the protein CTSSPRPSGNYEQYF.

This chain joins TRBV29-1 and TRBJ1-4, with D perhaps TRBD1 (6 bases). The CDR3 covers 10 residues. Germline values: CDR1 SQVTM, CDR2 ANQGSEA. CDR3 sequence (DNA): TGCAGTGCAGGGGATGAAAAACTGTTTTTT. Protein sequence: CSAGDEKLFF.

V and J are TRBV30 and TRBJ1-2; D not resolved. The CDR3 has 15 amino acids. The V and J ends lost 3 bases and 7 bases respectively, with 21 bases between them. The germline V gene encodes CDR1 GTSNPN and CDR2 SVGIG (reference sequence). The CDR3 coding sequence is TGTGCCTGGAGCGGATCAAGTGTCGGGGTTCGTGGCTACACCTTC. This sequence encodes CAWSGSSVGVRGYTF.

V is TRBV6-5 and J is TRBJ2-7; 10 nucleotides line up with TRBD1. The CDR3 is made up of 14 amino acids. Losses at the gene ends were 6 bases for V and 2 bases for J; bases not matched to a gene: 4. CDR1 and CDR2 (germline): MNHEY, SVGAGI. DNA for the CDR3: TGTGCCAGCAGAACCGGGACAGGGGCCTACGAGCAGTACTTC. Its protein product is CASRTGTGAYEQYF.

Points on this clone: Germline and junction disagree at one end, which may indicate a read error. V gene TRBV11-2 combines with J gene TRBJ1-2; no firm D call. Germline CDR1 SGHAT, CDR2 FQNNGV. The CDR3 contains 13 residues. The CDR3 is CASSLDTFYGYTF. CDR3 sequence (DNA): TGTGCCAGCAGCCTAGACACTTTCTATGGCTACACCTTC.

The genes are TRBV4-2 and TRBJ2-7, with 7 positions matching TRBD2. The CDR3 is 16 residues long. In germline, CDR1 is LGHNA, CDR2 YNFKEQ. Trimming at V came to 1 base and at J to 7 bases, leaving 13 bases not matched to a gene. In nucleotides, the CDR3 is TGTGCCAGCAGCCAAGCGCGGGGAGGGGCGACGGGAGAGCAGTACTTC. Amino acids: CASSQARGGATGEQYF.

V is TRBV14 and J is TRBJ1-1; no firm D call. V shed 0 bases and J shed 0 bases, with 11 bases lying between them. This CDR3 is built from 16 residues. The V gene's germline CDR1 is SGHDN and CDR2 FVKESK. CDR3 region: CASSQDGLQMNTEAFF. CDR3 in DNA: TGTGCCAGCAGCCAAGATGGCTTACAGATGAACACTGAAGCTTTCTTT.

The chain links TRBV5-4 to TRBJ2-7; a possible D gene is TRBD2 (8 bases). The CDR3 sequence is 15 residues long. Germline loops: CDR1 SGHNT, CDR2 YYREEE (reference sequence). Trimming took off 3 bases at V and 0 bases at J, with 13 bases between the two ends. This CDR3 is CASSWDSGGSYEQYF. Here the CDR3 DNA reads TGTGCCAGCAGCTGGGACAGCGGGGGCTCCTACGAGCAGTACTTC.

The count of this clone is one. The gene calls are TRBV4-1 and TRBJ2-7, with D maybe TRBD2 (5 bases). Between the trimmed V and J ends, which lost 1 base and 5 bases, there was a span of 12 bases. The length of the CDR3 is 14 residues. Germline V gene data show CDR1 as MGHRA and CDR2 as YSYEKL. CDR3 region: CASSQVEGTNEQYF. The CDR3 DNA reads as TGCGCCAGCAGCCAAGTCGAGGGTACCAACGAGCAGTACTTC.

The chain uses TRBV13 and TRBJ1-2, with D unresolved. CDR3 length: 14 residues. The germline V gene encodes CDR1 PRHDT and CDR2 FYEKMQ (reference sequence). V lost 2 bases and J 1 base, leaving 8 bases between the germline ends. As DNA, the CDR3 is TGTGCCAGCAGCTTAAAGAGGGTTAACTATGGCTACACCTTC. This translates into CASSLKRVNYGYTF.

Remarks on this clone: The junction departs from the called germline gene at one end, perhaps through a read error. The chain joins TRBV7-9 to TRBJ2-2; 9 nucleotides match TRBD2. Germline CDR1 SEHNR, CDR2 FQNEAQ (reference sequence). This CDR3 has 16 amino acids. CDR3 in amino acids: CSSTTLVAGVSGELFF. The CDR3 DNA reads TGTTCCAGCACCACCTTGGTAGCGGGAGTATCTGGGGAGCTGTTTTTT.

This clone appeared a single time. V usage is TRBV9 and J usage is TRBJ2-1, with 14 bases matching TRBD2. V gave up 3 bases and J gave up 8 bases; unmatched junction bases: 1. The CDR3 runs to 14 residues. Germline CDR1 and CDR2: SGDLS and YYNGEE. The CDR3 DNA sequence: TGTGCCAGCAGCGGGGGACTAGCGGGGGATGAGCAGTTCTTC. Amino acids: CASSGGLAGDEQFF.

The chain is built from TRBV29-1 and TRBJ2-7, with D maybe TRBD1 (6 bases). CDR3 length: 13 amino acids. Germline V gene lookup returns CDR1 SQVTM and CDR2 ANQGSEA. Trimming took off 7 bases at V and 7 bases at J, with 20 bases between the two ends. This chain's CDR3 is CSASDSAIGEQYF. As DNA, the CDR3 is TGCAGCGCCTCGGACAGTGCGATCGGGGAGCAGTACTTC.

The chain couples TRBV11-2 to TRBJ2-2; 11 nucleotides match TRBD1. The CDR3 extends over 17 amino acids. V lost 4 bases, J lost 7 bases, and 11 bases stayed unmatched. The V gene's germline CDR1 is SGHAT and CDR2 FQNNGV. This chain's CDR3 is CASSSRKDRGRGGELFF. The CDR3 bases are TGTGCCAGCAGCTCTAGAAAGGACAGGGGGCGCGGCGGGGAGCTGTTTTTT.

The chain employs TRBV19 and TRBJ1-2; no definite D call. The CDR3 is 13 residues long. The germline V gene has CDR1 LNHDA and CDR2 SQIVND (reference sequence). V was clipped by 0 bases and J by 5 bases, with 7 bases between them. The CDR3 here is CASSIDPRYGYTF. The CDR3, as DNA: TGTGCCAGTAGTATAGATCCGCGATATGGCTACACCTTC.

The chain recombines TRBV7-9 with TRBJ1-6, with D possibly matching TRBD1 (5 bases). This CDR3 has 14 residues. Trimming stripped 4 bases from V and 9 bases from J, with 13 bases between. CDR1 is SEHNR and CDR2 is FQNEAQ in the germline V gene (reference sequence). For the CDR3, the DNA is TGTGCCAGCAGCTCCGGGACTTCTAGTTCACCCCTCCACTTT. It specifies CASSSGTSSSPLHF.

The chain carries TRBV4-3 and TRBJ1-2, with 8 bases fitting TRBD1. V lost 3 bases to trimming and J lost 6 bases; unmatched junction nucleotides: 12. CDR1 and CDR2 from the germline V gene are LGHNA and YSLEER. The CDR3 sequence is 16 residues long. CDR3 nucleotide sequence: TGCGCCAGCAGCCAGGACCCGGGCAGGGGGCGAGATGGCTACACCTTC. Protein: CASSQDPGRGRDGYTF.

V usage is TRBV28 and J usage is TRBJ1-3; D may be TRBD1 (6 bases). V gave up 6 bases and J gave up 1 base, with 7 bases separating them. Germline V gene lookup returns CDR1 MDHEN and CDR2 SYDVKM. This CDR3 has 13 amino acids. CDR3 amino acids: CASSTGSGNTIYF. CDR3 coding DNA: TGTGCCAGCAGCACAGGGTCTGGAAACACCATATATTTT.

The gene calls are TRBV19 and TRBJ1-5, with 7 bases that match TRBD1. J was trimmed by 6 bases and V by 3 bases; bases with no gene match: 11. The CDR3 length is 16 residues. Germline assignment: CDR1 LNHDA and CDR2 SQIVND (reference sequence). The DNA of the CDR3 is TGTGCCAGTAGTATTGGCCACAGGGGACGAAGTCAGCCCCAGCATTTT. It codes for CASSIGHRGRSQPQHF.

The gene calls are TRBV10-3 and TRBJ1-5; the match to TRBD1 covers 7 bases. With 6 bases clipped from V and 1 base from J, the junction kept 6 bases outside the gene matches. This CDR3 region has 15 residues. Germline-derived CDR1 and CDR2 are ENHRY and SYGVKD. This CDR3 reads CAISSDRISNQPQHF. CDR3 sequence (DNA): TGTGCCATCAGCTCGGACAGGATAAGCAATCAGCCCCAGCATTTT.

The V call is TRBV11-1, the J call TRBJ1-3; 9 bases align to TRBD1. The trim removed 5 bases at V and 3 bases at J, leaving 2 bases unmatched. CDR1 and CDR2 from the germline V gene are SGHAT and FQDESV (reference sequence). The CDR3 has 14 amino acids. The CDR3 nucleotides are TGTGCCAGCAGCCCGGGACAGGGTGGAAACACCATATATTTT. Protein product: CASSPGQGGNTIYF.

The chain is built from TRBV29-1 and TRBJ2-1, with 9 positions matching TRBD2. Germline V lookup: CDR1 SQVTM, CDR2 ANQGSEA. The V and J ends lost 4 bases and 0 bases, in that order; junction bases with no gene match: 1. CDR3 size: 14 residues. Here the CDR3 reads CSVGSGSSYNEQFF. The CDR3 DNA follows: TGCAGCGTTGGTAGCGGGAGCTCCTACAATGAGCAGTTCTTC.

This clone was picked up one time. This chain links TRBV6-6 with TRBJ1-4; tentative D call: TRBD1 (6 bases). The CDR3 loop spans 16 amino acids. The germline gives CDR1 MNHNY, CDR2 SVGAGI (reference sequence). Trimming pared 6 bases from V and 4 bases from J, leaving 18 bases between. DNA of the CDR3: TGTGCCAGCAGCCCCGGAGCGGGGGGCGGTAATGAAAAACTGTTTTTT. Translating gives CASSPGAGGGNEKLFF.

The chain links TRBV2 to TRBJ2-5, with a weak D call TRBD1 (6 bases). Per germline, CDR1 SNHLY and CDR2 FYNNEI. The CDR3 spans 15 residues. Trimming took off 0 bases at V and 2 bases at J, with 10 bases between the two ends. The DNA for the CDR3 is TGTGCCAGCAGTGAAGCGGGGGCACCTCAAGAGACCCAGTACTTC. Translated, it gives CASSEAGAPQETQYF.

This clone has only a few counts. The gene calls are TRBV5-1 and TRBJ2-1; tentative D call: TRBD2 (6 bases). With 3 bases removed from V and 9 bases from J, the gap between germline ends came to 22 bases. Germline assignment: CDR1 SGHRS and CDR2 YFSETQ. CDR3 size: 16 residues. CDR3 DNA: TGCGCCAGCAGCTCCACCGGGACTGGCCCGTGGGGTGAGCAGTTCTTC. Its translation is CASSSTGTGPWGEQFF.

The chain couples TRBV4-1 to TRBJ1-1; D perhaps matches TRBD1 (6 bases). The CDR3 has 14 amino acids. Trimming cost V 7 bases and J 0 bases, with 12 bases left between them. Germline lookup yields CDR1 MGHRA and CDR2 YSYEKL. CDR3 DNA: TGCGCCAGCACTCAGGGGCCTATGAACACTGAAGCTTTCTTT. Translating it yields CASTQGPMNTEAFF.

The chain couples TRBV6-6 to TRBJ1-2; D not resolved. The V end was cut by 4 bases, the J end by 3 bases, with 15 bases between. The CDR3 consists of 15 residues. The V gene's germline CDR1 is MNHNY and CDR2 SVGAGI (reference sequence). The CDR3 sequence is CASSSSPGGYYGYTF. The CDR3 bases are TGTGCCAGCAGTTCCTCCCCGGGAGGATACTATGGCTACACCTTC.

The CDR3 is CASSKVAGQCKAFF. CDR3 DNA sequence: TGTGCCAGCAGCAAAGTGGCCGGACAGTGTAAAGCTTTCTTT. The V call is TRBV21-1, the J call TRBJ1-1; the DNA was not compared with TRBD1, the D call given in the table. TRBV21-1 is termed a pseudogene. The CDR3 is 14 amino acids.